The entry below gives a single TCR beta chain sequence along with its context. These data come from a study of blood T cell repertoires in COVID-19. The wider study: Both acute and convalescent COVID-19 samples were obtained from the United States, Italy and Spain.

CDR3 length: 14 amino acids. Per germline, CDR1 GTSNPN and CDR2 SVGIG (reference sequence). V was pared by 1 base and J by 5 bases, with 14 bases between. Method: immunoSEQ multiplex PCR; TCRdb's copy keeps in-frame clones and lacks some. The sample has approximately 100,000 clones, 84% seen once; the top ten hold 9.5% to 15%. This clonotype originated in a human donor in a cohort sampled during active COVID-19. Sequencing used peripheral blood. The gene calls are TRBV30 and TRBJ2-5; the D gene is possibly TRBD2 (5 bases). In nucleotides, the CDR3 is TGTGCCTGGAGTGATGATCCATCGGGGGAGACCCAGTACTTC. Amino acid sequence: CAWSDDPSGETQYF.